The text below deals with one TCR beta chain. Libraries were prepared by immunoSEQ multiplex PCR; TCRdb keeps only in-frame clonotypes and omits some of them. The data show about 60,000 clones, with around 77% seen just once and 0.75% to 0.9% held by the top ten. The sort gate was single viable CD3+CD4+CD8-CD45RO+ cells for memory CD4+ T cells. The data are from a study of memory CD4+ T cells and cytomegalovirus serostatus. In the study overall: Of the healthy Belgian adults, 9 were CMV seropositive and 20 to 30 seronegative.

The V gene end was trimmed by 6 bases and the J gene end by 6 bases; junction bases not matched to a gene: 8. The CDR3 has 15 residues. CDR1 and CDR2 from the germline V gene are MGHDK and SYGVNS. The receptor's source is an adult in good health and CMV-seronegative. The chain joins TRBV25-1 to TRBJ2-2; 9 nucleotides line up with TRBD1. Source material: memory CD4+ T cells from blood. The CDR3 region is CASRSGQGLSGELFF. The DNA for the CDR3 is TGTGCCAGCAGATCGGGACAGGGTCTGTCCGGGGAGCTGTTTTTT.